These 14 T cell receptor beta chains share one sample of origin, sequenced in a study of T-cell memory formation after mild COVID-19. A single record per CDR3 protein comes from TCRdb applying MiXCR to the 5' RACE reads. The table shows fewer than 350,000 distinct CDR3 sequences, with roughly 8.2% occurring only once. Sequenced: PBMCs or a T cell subset sorted from them (not recorded which). The receptors shown here come from a man between 18 and 35 years old who had mild COVID-19 (a few samples of this study predate the infection). Cell type and time point are not known.

A few counts support this clonotype. A junction end diverges from the germline sequence, so it may reflect a read error. V gene TRBV20-1 combines with J gene TRBJ2-4, with TRBD1 identical over 7 bases. CDR3 length equals 18 residues. The germline V gene encodes CDR1 DFQATT and CDR2 SNEGSKA (reference sequence). The CDR3 here is CSPSSPGQKTIAKNIQYF. In DNA, the CDR3 is TGCAGTCCTAGCTCTCCGGGACAGAAGACTATAGCCAAAAACATTCAGTACTTC.

This clonotype turned up a few times. The V and J genes are TRBV6-5 and TRBJ2-2; D is unresolved. Germline CDR1 and CDR2: MNHEY and SVGAGI. The germline V and J ends were trimmed by 4 bases and 9 bases, with 9 bases remaining between them. This CDR3 comprises 12 residues. The CDR3 here is CASSSSARELFF. DNA for the CDR3: TGTGCCAGCAGTTCCTCCGCCCGGGAGCTGTTTTTT.

A few counts support this clonotype. The rearrangement joins TRBV5-4 to TRBJ2-1; a weak D match, TRBD2 (6 bases). The CDR3 is 11 amino acids. Germline V gives CDR1 SGHNT, CDR2 YYREEE (reference sequence). The ends were cut back, 3 bases at V and 10 bases at J, with 8 bases in the middle. CDR3 loop: CASSWGVEQFF. The CDR3 nucleotides read TGTGCCAGCAGCTGGGGGGTCGAGCAGTTCTTC.

This clonotype has just a few counts. V usage is TRBV5-5 and J usage is TRBJ2-7; possible D gene TRBD2, 6 bases. Germline V gene data show CDR1 as SGHKS and CDR2 as YYEKEE (reference sequence). The ends were cut back, 2 bases at V and 0 bases at J, with 12 bases in the middle. This CDR3 contains 15 residues. DNA for the CDR3: TGTGCCAGCAGCTTCGGCGGGGCCAGCTCCTACGAGCAGTACGTC. This codes for CASSFGGASSYEQYV.

This chain connects TRBV18 to TRBJ1-6, with D hard to call. This CDR3 is 13 amino acids long. Germline-derived CDR1 and CDR2 are KGHSH and LQKENI. The V end was cut by 3 bases, the J end by 8 bases, with 8 bases between. CDR3 protein: CASSPLLDSPLHF. DNA of the CDR3: TGTGCCAGCTCACCCTTACTTGATTCACCCCTCCACTTT. The entire variable domain, with the rest obtained from reference TRBV18 and TRBJ1-6, is as follows: NAGVMQNPRHLVRRRGQEARLRCSPMKGHSHVYWYRQLPEEGLKFMVYLQKENIIDESGMPKERFSAEFPKEGPSILRIQQVVRGDSAAYFCASSPLLDSPLHFGNGTRLTVT.

V and J are TRBV4-1 and TRBJ1-1; D is ambiguous. The V and J ends lost 1 base and 0 bases respectively, with 12 bases between them. The CDR3 totals 16 residues. In germline, CDR1 is MGHRA, CDR2 YSYEKL. This CDR3 is CASSQVVTLLNTEAFF. The CDR3 nucleotides are TGCGCCAGCAGCCAAGTAGTAACGCTACTGAACACTGAAGCTTTCTTT.

The chain links TRBV12-3 or TRBV12-4 to TRBJ2-1; 9 nucleotides align to TRBD2. J gave up 7 bases and V 6 bases, and 10 bases lay outside the gene matches. This CDR3 contains 15 residues. The CDR3, as DNA: TGTGCCAGCAGCTGGGGAGCGGGGGGTGGAAATGAGCAGTTCTTC. Translating it yields CASSWGAGGGNEQFF.

In this sample, this clonotype turned up a few times. The chain has TRBV2 and TRBJ2-3; 12 positions match TRBD2. Per the germline V gene, CDR1 is SNHLY and CDR2 is FYNNEI. The CDR3 contains 20 residues. The V segment lost 1 base and the J segment 0 bases; nucleotides outside the gene matches: 11. The DNA of the CDR3 is TGTGCCAGCAGTGAAGGACCCCTAGCGGGGGGGCCTCTTAGCACAGATACGCAGTATTTT. This codes for CASSEGPLAGGPLSTDTQYF.

Only a few counts were recorded for this clonotype. The J gene is TRBJ2-2, the V gene TRBV7-3; D gene unclear. V lost 6 bases and J 0 bases, leaving 11 bases between the germline ends. The CDR3 extends over 15 amino acids. Germline-derived CDR1 and CDR2 are SGHTA and FQGTGA. CDR3: CASRGKSANTGELFF. CDR3 nucleotide sequence: TGTGCCAGCAGGGGGAAGTCAGCGAACACCGGGGAGCTGTTTTTT.

This clonotype was counted a few times. J is TRBJ1-4 and V is TRBV5-4; D is possibly TRBD1 (6 bases). Germline assignment: CDR1 SGHNT and CDR2 YYREEE (reference sequence). Trimming took off 4 bases at V and 10 bases at J, with 17 bases between the two ends. The CDR3 loop spans 14 amino acids. The DNA of the CDR3 is TGTGCCAGCAGCCAGACCGGGGGCGACGGAAAACTGTTTTTT. Translation gives CASSQTGGDGKLFF.

The chain employs TRBV6-1 and TRBJ2-3, with D perhaps being TRBD1 or TRBD2 (6 bases each). The CDR3 runs 16 residues. Germline lookup yields CDR1 MNHNS and CDR2 SASEGT. Trimming took off 6 bases at V and 2 bases at J, with 18 bases between the two ends. CDR3 DNA sequence: TGTGCCAGCAGCGCGAGAGGGGGGATGTCCACAGATACGCAGTATTTT. Translated: CASSARGGMSTDTQYF.

The chain carries TRBV7-6 and TRBJ1-6; 7 bases match TRBD1. Losses at the gene ends were 5 bases for V and 5 bases for J; bases not matched to a gene: 6. The CDR3 runs to 15 residues. Germline assignment: CDR1 SGHVS and CDR2 FNYEAQ. This CDR3 is CASSGGQKHNSPLHF. CDR3 nucleotide sequence: TGTGCCAGCAGCGGGGGACAGAAGCATAATTCACCCCTCCACTTT.

V gene TRBV7-3 combines with J gene TRBJ2-5; the D call may be TRBD1 or TRBD2 (6 bases each). Trimming removed 5 bases at V and 5 bases at J, with 15 bases between. Germline CDR1 reads SGHTA; CDR2 reads FQGTGA. This CDR3 region has 14 residues. The CDR3 reads CASSADGGRETQYF. CDR3 DNA: TGTGCCAGCAGCGCCGACGGGGGCCGGGAGACCCAGTACTTC.

There are many counts of this clonotype. The rearrangement uses TRBV7-2 and TRBJ2-3; D unresolved. Germline-derived CDR1 and CDR2 are SGHTA and FQGNSA. CDR3 length: 13 amino acids. V lost 6 bases, J lost 5 bases, and 12 bases lay in between. DNA of the CDR3: TGTGCCAGCAGACCTCAGAAGAAAGATACGCAGTATTTT. Translation: CASRPQKKDTQYF.